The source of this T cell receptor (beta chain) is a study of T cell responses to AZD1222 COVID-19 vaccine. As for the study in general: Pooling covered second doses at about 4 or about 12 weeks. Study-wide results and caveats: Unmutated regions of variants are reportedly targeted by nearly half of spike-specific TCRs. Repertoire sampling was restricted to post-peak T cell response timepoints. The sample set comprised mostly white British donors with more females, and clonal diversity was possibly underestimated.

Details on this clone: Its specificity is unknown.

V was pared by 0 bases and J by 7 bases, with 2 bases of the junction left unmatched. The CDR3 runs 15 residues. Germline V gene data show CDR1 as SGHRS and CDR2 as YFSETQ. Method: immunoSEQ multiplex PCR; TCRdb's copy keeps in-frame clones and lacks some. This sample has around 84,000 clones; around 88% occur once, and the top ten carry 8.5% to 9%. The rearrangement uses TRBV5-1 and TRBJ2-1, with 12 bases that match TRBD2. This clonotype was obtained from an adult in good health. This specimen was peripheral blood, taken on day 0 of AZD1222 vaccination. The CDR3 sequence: CASSLDLAGGNEQFF. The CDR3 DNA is TGCGCCAGCAGCTTGGATCTAGCGGGGGGGAATGAGCAGTTCTTC. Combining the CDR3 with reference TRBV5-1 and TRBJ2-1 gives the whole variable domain KAGVTQTPRYLIKTRGQQVTLSCSPISGHRSVSWYQQTPGQGLQFLFEYFSETQRNKGNFPGRFSGRQFSNSRSEMNVSTLELGDSALYLCASSLDLAGGNEQFFGPGTRLTVL.